The 2 T cell receptor beta chains listed next were all sequenced from one sample in a study of cytomegalovirus exposure and HLA in healthy donors. 60 Vbeta and 13 Jbeta primers were used in PCR. Measured with immunoSEQ multiplex PCR; TCRdb has only the in-frame clones, and not every one. The sample shows approximately 170,000 clones, roughly 80% of them seen only once. The material sequenced was PBMCs. The origin of the receptors is a man aged 45-65 years in good health and CMV-seropositive.

The rearrangement links TRBV7-9 to TRBJ2-3; no definite D call. The CDR3 sequence is 11 residues long. CDR1 is SEHNR, CDR2 FQNEAQ, per germline (reference sequence). Between the trimmed V and J ends, which lost 4 bases and 7 bases, there was a span of 6 bases. In nucleotides, the CDR3 is TGTGCCAGCAGCTCCTCCTATACGCAGTATTTT. As protein: CASSSSYTQYF.

This clone appeared a single time. CDR3 protein: CSVDKGGRSNTEAFF. In DNA, the CDR3 is TGCAGCGTTGATAAAGGGGGACGTTCCAACACTGAAGCTTTCTTT. The chain has TRBV29-1 and TRBJ1-1; D might be TRBD1 (6 bases). V lost 3 bases, J lost 2 bases, and 16 bases lay in between. This CDR3 spans 15 amino acids. CDR1 and CDR2 from the germline V gene are SQVTM and ANQGSEA.